This T cell receptor (beta chain) was sequenced for a study of blood T cell repertoires in COVID-19. Study-level background: Donors in the United States, Italy and Spain gave samples during acute or convalescent COVID-19. T cells, B-cell-depleted T cells, or PBMCs provided the cDNA or gDNA that served as material.

In the original processing: Reference gene primer amplification gave nucleated cell count estimates. The assay was immunoSEQ multiplex PCR, and TCRdb's table has in-frame clones only and misses some. The DNA was the basis for D and trimming; V, J and clone size are from that table. Among about 95,000 clones listed, around 87% were seen once. The V end was cut by 3 bases, the J end by 5 bases, with 10 bases between. CDR3 length: 13 residues. The clonotype was recovered from a human donor in a cohort sampled during active COVID-19. The V and J genes are TRBV12-3 or TRBV12-4 and TRBJ1-2; D gene ambiguous. The specimen was peripheral blood. DNA of the CDR3: TGTGCCAGCAGTTTGGGCGAAGCATATGGCTACACCTTC. Its protein product is CASSLGEAYGYTF.